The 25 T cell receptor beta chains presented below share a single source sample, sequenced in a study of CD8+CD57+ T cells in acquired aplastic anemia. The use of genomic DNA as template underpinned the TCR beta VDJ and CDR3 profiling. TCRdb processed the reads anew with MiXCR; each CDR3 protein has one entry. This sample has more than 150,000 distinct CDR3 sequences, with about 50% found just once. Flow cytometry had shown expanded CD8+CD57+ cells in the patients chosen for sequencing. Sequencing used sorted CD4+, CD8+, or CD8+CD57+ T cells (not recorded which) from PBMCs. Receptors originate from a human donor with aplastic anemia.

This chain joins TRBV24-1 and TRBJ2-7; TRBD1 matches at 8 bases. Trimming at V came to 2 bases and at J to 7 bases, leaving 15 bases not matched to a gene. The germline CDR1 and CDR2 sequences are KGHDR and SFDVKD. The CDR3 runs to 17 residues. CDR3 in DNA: TGTGCCACCAGTGATTCGGGGACATCGCCGACAGGGGAAGAGCAGTACTTC. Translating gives CATSDSGTSPTGEEQYF.

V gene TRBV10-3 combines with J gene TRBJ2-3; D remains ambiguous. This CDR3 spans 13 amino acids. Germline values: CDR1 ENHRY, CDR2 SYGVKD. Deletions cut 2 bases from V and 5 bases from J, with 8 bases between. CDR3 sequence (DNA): TGTGCCATCAGTGAGAGCGCAGAAGATACGCAGTATTTT. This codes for CAISESAEDTQYF.

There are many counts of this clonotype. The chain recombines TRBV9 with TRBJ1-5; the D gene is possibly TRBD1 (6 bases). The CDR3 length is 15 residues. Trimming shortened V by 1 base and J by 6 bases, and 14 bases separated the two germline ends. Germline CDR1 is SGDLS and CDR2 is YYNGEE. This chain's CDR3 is CASSVMGGEGQPQHF. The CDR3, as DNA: TGTGCCAGCAGCGTAATGGGGGGCGAAGGTCAGCCCCAGCATTTT.

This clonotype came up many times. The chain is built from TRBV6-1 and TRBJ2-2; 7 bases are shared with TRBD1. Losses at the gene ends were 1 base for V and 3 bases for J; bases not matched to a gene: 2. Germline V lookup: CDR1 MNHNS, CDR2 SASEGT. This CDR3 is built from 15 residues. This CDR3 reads CASSEGQGYTGELFF. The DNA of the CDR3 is TGTGCCAGCAGTGAAGGACAGGGATACACCGGGGAGCTGTTTTTT.

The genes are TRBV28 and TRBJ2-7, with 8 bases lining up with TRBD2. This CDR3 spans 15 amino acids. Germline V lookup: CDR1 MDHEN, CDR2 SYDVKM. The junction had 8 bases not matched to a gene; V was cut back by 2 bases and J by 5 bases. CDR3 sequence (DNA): TGTGCCAGCAGTTTAACCAGCGGGAGTTGGGACGAGCAGTACTTC. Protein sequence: CASSLTSGSWDEQYF.

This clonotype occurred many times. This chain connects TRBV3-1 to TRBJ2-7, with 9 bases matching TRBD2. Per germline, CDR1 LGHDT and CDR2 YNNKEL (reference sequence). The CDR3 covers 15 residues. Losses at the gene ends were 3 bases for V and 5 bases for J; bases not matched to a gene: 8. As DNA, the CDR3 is TGTGCCAGCAGCCATCGGCGGGGGGGCCAGAACGAGCAGTACTTC. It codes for CASSHRRGGQNEQYF.

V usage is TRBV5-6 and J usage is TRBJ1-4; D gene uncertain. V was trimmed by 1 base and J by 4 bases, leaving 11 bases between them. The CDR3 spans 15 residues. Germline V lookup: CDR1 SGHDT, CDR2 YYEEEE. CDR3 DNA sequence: TGTGCCAGCAGCTTGTATGGGCAGATTAATGAAAAACTGTTTTTT. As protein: CASSLYGQINEKLFF.

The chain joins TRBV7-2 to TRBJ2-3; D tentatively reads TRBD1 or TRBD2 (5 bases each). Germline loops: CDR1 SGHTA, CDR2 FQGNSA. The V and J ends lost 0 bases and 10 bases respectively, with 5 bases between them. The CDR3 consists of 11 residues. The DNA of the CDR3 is TGTGCCAGCAGCTTAGCGGGACCGCAGTATTTT. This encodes CASSLAGPQYF.

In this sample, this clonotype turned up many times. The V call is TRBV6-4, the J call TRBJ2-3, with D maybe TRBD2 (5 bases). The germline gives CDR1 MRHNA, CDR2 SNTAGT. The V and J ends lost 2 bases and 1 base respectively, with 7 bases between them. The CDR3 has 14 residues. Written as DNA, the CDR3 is TGTGCCAGCAGTGACCTGGGAGGCACAGATACGCAGTATTTT. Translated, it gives CASSDLGGTDTQYF.

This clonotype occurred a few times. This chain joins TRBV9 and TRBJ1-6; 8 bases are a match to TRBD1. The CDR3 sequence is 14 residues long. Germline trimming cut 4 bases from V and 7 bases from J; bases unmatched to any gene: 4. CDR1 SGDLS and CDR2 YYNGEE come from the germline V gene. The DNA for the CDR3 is TGTGCCAGCAGCCGGACAGGGAACAATTCACCCCTCCACTTT. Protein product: CASSRTGNNSPLHF.

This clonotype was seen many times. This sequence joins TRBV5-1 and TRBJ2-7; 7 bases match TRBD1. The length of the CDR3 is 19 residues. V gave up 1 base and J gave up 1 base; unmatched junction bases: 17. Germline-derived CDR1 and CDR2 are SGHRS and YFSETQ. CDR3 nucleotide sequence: TGCGCCAGCAGCTTGCCGACGGGCACAGGGGTGGGATGGTCCTACGAGCAGTACTTC. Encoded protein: CASSLPTGTGVGWSYEQYF.

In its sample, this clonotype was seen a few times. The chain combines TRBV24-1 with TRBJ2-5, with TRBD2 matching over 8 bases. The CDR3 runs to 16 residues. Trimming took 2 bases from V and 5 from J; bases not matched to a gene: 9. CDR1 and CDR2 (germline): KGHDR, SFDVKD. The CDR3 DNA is TGTGCCACCAGTGATTCCCGGGGGGGACTAGGTGAGACCCAGTACTTC. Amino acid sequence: CATSDSRGGLGETQYF.

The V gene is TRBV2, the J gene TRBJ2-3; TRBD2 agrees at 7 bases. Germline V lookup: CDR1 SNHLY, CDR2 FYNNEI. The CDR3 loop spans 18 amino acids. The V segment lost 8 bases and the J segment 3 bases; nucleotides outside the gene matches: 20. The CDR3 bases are TGTGCCAGCTCTTCACAATCTTTTGCCGGGGAGGGGACAGATACGCAGTATTTT. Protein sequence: CASSSQSFAGEGTDTQYF.

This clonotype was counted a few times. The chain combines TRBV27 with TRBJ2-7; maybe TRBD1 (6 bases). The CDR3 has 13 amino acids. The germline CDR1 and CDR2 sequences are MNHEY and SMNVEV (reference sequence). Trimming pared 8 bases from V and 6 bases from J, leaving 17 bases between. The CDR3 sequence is CASCLMRGTEQYF. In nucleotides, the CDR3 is TGTGCCAGCTGCCTAATGAGGGGGACCGAGCAGTACTTC.

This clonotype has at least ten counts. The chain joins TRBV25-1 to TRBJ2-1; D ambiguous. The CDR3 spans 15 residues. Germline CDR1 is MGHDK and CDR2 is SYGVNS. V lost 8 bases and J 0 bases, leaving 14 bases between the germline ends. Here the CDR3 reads CASRRTESSYNEQFF. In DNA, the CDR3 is TGTGCCAGCCGCCGGACGGAGAGCTCCTACAATGAGCAGTTCTTC.

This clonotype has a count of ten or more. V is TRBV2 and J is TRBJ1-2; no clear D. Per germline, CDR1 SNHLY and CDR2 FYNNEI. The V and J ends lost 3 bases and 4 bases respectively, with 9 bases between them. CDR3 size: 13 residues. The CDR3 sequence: CASSDRGRYGYTF. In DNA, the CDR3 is TGTGCCAGCAGTGATCGAGGGCGCTATGGCTACACCTTC.

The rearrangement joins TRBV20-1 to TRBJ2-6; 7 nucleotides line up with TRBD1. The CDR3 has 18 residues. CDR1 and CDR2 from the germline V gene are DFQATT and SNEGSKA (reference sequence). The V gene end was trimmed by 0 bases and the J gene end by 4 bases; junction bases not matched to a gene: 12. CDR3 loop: CSARDLAGQASGANVLTF. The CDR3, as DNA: TGCAGTGCTAGAGATTTGGCTGGACAGGCGTCGGGGGCCAACGTCCTGACTTTC.

CDR3 in amino acids: CASSPRGSYEQYF. The CDR3 DNA follows: TGTGCCAGCAGTCCCCGGGGTTCCTACGAGCAGTACTTC. The V gene is TRBV6-1, the J gene TRBJ2-7, with TRBD2 as a possible D gene (5 bases). This CDR3 has 13 amino acids. The germline gives CDR1 MNHNS, CDR2 SASEGT. V was clipped by 5 bases and J by 1 base, with 9 bases between them.

The CDR3 sequence: CSARDLALPQYF. CDR3 bases: TGCAGTGCTAGGGATCTAGCGCTGCCGCAGTATTTT. The rearrangement uses TRBV20-1 and TRBJ2-3; a possible D gene is TRBD2 (6 bases). The length of the CDR3 is 12 residues. Germline assignment: CDR1 DFQATT and CDR2 SNEGSKA (reference sequence). The V gene lost 3 bases and the J gene lost 10 bases, with 14 bases spanning the gap.

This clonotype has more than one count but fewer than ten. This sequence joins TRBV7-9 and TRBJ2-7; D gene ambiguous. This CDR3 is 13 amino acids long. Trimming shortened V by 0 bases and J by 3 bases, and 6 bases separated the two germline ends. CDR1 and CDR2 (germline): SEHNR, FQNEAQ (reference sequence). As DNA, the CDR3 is TGTGCCAGCAGCTTAGCTCCCCACTACGAGCAGTACTTC. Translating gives CASSLAPHYEQYF.

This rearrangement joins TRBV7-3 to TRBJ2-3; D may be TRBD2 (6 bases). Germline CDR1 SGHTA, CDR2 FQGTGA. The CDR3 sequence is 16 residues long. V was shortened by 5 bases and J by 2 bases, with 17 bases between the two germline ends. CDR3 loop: CASSPGVLGLTDTQYF. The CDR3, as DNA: TGTGCCAGCAGCCCCGGGGTATTGGGACTCACAGATACGCAGTATTTT.

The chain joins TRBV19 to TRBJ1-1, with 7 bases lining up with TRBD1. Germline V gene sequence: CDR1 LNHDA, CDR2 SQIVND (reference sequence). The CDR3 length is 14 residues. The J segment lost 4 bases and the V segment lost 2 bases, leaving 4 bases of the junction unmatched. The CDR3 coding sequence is TGTGCCAGTAGTATAAGGGGGCGAAGCACTGAAGCTTTCTTT. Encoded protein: CASSIRGRSTEAFF.

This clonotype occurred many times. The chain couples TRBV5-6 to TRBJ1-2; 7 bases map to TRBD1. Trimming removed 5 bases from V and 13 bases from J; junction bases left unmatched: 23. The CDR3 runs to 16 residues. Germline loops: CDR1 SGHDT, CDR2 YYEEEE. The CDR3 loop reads CASRRRTRDSGNTGTF. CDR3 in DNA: TGTGCCAGCAGACGAAGAACCCGGGACAGTGGTAATACAGGCACCTTC.

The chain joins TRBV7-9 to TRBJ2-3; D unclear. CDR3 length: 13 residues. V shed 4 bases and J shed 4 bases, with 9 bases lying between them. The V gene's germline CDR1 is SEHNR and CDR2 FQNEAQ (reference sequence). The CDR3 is CASSYRESDTQYF. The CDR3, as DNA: TGTGCCAGCAGCTACCGTGAATCAGATACGCAGTATTTT.

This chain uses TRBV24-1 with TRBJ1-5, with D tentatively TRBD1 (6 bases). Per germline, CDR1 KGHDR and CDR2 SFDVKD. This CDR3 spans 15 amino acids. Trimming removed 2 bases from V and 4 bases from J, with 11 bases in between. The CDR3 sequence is CATSDSGGGNQPQHF. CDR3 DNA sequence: TGTGCCACCAGTGATTCTGGGGGCGGAAATCAGCCCCAGCATTTT.